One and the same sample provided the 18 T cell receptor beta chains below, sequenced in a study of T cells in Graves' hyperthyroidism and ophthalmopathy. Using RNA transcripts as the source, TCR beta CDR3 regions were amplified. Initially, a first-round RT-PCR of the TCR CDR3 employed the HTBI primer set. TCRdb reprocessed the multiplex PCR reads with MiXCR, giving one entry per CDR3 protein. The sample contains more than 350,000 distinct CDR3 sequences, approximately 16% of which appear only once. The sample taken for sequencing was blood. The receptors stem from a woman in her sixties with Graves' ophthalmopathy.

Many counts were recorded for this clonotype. This chain's CDR3 is CASSQGTLAGAEKTQYF. The CDR3 DNA sequence: TGTGCCAGCAGCCAAGGTACTCTAGCGGGAGCTGAAAAGACCCAGTACTTC. The chain uses TRBV3-1 and TRBJ2-5; TRBD2 matches at 10 bases. CDR3 size: 17 residues. Germline CDR1 reads LGHDT; CDR2 reads YNNKEL (reference sequence). Trimming cost V 1 base and J 6 bases; bases outside gene matches: 11.

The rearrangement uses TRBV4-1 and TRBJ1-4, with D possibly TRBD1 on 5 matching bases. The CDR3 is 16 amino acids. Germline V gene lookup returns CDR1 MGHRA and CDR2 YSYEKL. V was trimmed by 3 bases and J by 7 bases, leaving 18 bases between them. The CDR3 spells CASSQVTGPRGEKLFF. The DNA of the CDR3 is TGCGCCAGCAGCCAGGTTACGGGACCGCGGGGTGAAAAACTGTTTTTT.

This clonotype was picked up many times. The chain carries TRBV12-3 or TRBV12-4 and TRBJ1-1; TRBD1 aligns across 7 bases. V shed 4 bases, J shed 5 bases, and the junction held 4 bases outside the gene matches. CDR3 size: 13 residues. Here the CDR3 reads CASSYDRETEAFF. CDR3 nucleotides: TGTGCCAGCAGTTACGACAGGGAAACTGAAGCTTTCTTT.

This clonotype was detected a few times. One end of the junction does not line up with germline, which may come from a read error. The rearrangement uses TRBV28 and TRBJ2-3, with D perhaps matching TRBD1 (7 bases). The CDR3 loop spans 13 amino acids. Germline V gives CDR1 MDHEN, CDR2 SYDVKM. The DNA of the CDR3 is TGTGCCACCAGTGCAGGGGGGCAAGATACGCAGTATTTT. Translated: CATSAGGQDTQYF.

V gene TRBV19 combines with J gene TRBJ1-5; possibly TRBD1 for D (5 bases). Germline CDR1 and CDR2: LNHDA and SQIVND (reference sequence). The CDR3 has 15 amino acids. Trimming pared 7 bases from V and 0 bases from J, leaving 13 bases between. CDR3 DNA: TGTGCCAGTAATTTGGGGGGATATAGCAATCAGCCCCAGCATTTT. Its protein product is CASNLGGYSNQPQHF.

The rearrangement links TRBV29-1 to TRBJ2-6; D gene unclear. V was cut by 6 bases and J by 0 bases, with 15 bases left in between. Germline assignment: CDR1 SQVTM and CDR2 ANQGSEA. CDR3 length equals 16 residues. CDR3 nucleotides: TGCAGCGTCAACGGAGCTTCGGACTCTGGGGCCAACGTCCTGACTTTC. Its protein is CSVNGASDSGANVLTF.

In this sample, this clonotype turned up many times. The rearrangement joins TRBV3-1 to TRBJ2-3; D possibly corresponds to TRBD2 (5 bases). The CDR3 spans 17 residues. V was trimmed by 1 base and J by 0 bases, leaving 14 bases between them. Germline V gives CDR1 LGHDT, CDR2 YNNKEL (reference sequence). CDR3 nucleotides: TGTGCCAGCAGCCAAGGATCCCCAACGGGGAGCACAGATACGCAGTATTTT. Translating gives CASSQGSPTGSTDTQYF.

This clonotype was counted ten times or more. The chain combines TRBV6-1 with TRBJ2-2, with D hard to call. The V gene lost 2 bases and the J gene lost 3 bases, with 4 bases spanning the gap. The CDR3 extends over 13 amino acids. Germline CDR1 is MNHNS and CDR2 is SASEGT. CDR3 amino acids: CASSEKYTGELFF. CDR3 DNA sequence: TGTGCCAGCAGTGAAAAGTACACCGGGGAGCTGTTTTTT.

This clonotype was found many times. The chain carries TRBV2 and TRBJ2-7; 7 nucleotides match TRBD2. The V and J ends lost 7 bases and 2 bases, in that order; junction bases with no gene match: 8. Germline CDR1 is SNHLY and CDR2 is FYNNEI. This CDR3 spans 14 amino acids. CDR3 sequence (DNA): TGTGCCAGCAAAACCCGGCGGGAGACCTACGAGCAGTACTTC. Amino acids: CASKTRRETYEQYF.

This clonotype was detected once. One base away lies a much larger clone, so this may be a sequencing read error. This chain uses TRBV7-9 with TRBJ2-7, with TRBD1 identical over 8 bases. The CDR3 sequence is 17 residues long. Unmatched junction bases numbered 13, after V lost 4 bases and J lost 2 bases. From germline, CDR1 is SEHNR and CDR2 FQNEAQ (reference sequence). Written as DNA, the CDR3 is TGTGCCAGCAGCTCGGCTTCAGGGGGCCTCCCTGCCTACGAGCAGTACTTC. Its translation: CASSSASGGLPAYEQYF.

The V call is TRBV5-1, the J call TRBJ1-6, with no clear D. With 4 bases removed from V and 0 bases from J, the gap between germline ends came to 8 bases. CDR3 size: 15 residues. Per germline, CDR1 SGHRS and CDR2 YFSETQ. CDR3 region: CASSPTSSYNSPLHF. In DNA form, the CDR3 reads TGCGCCAGCAGCCCGACAAGCTCCTATAATTCACCCCTCCACTTT.

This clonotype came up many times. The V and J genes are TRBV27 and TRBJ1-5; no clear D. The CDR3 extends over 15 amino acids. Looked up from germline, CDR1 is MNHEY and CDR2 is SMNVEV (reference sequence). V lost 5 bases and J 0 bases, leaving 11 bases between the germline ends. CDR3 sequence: CASSPSPYSNQPQHF. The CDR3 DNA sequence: TGTGCCAGCAGTCCTTCCCCCTATAGCAATCAGCCCCAGCATTTT.

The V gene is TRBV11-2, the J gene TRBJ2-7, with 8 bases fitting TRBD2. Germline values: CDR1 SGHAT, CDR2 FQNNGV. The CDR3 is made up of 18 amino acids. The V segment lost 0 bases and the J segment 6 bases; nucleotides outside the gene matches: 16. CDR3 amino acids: CASSLDVSGRIPGGEQYF. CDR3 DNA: TGTGCCAGCAGCTTAGATGTCAGCGGGAGAATCCCGGGGGGCGAGCAGTACTTC.

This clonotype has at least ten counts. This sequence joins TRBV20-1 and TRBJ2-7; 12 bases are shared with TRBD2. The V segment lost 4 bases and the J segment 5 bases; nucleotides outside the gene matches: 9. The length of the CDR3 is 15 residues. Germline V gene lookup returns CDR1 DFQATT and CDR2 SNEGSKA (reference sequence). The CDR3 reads CSATPATSGRHEQYF. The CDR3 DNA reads TGCAGTGCTACTCCAGCGACTAGCGGGAGACACGAGCAGTACTTC.

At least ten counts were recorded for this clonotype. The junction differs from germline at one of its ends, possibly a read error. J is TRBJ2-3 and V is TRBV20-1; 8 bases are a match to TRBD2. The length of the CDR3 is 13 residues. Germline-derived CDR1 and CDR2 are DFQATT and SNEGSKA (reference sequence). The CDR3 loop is CSARGGRSDTQYF. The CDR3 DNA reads TGCAGTGCAAGAGGCGGGAGGTCAGATACGCAGTATTTT.

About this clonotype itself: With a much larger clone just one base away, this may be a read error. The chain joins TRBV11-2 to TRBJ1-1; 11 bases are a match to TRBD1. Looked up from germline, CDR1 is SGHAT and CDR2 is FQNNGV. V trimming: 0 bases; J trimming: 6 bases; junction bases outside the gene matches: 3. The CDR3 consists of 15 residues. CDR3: CASSLERTGGSEAFF. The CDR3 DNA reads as TGTGCCAGCAGCTTAGAACGGACAGGGGGCTCTGAAGCTTTCTTT.

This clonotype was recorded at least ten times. The CDR3 reads CASSLDWSARGTGELFF. The DNA for the CDR3 is TGTGCCAGCAGCTTAGATTGGAGCGCCAGGGGGACCGGGGAGCTGTTTTTT. The chain uses TRBV11-2 and TRBJ2-2; 7 bases are a match to TRBD1. The CDR3 runs 17 residues. The V segment lost 0 bases and the J segment 5 bases; nucleotides outside the gene matches: 9. Germline-derived CDR1 and CDR2 are SGHAT and FQNNGV.

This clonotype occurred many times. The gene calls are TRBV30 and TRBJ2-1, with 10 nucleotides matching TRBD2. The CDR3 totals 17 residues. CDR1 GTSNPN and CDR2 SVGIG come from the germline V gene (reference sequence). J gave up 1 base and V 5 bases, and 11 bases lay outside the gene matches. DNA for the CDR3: TGTGCCTGGGAAAGGGGGCTTAGCGGGAGGTCCTACAATGAGCAGTTCTTC. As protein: CAWERGLSGRSYNEQFF.